A single sample gave rise to the 32 T cell receptor beta chains below, sequenced in a study of blood T cells in healthy people across ages. PCR was performed a second time for about 7 to 12 cycles using a sample-barcoded 5' primer and a J-beta primer mix. TCRdb analysed the 5' RACE reads with MiXCR anew, one entry per CDR3 protein. Of a few hundred thousand distinct CDR3 sequences in the sample, about half were seen once. Input material: blood. These receptors all stem from a man in his 60s in good health.

The chain recombines TRBV27 with TRBJ2-1, with D possibly matching TRBD1 (6 bases). The CDR3 extends over 16 amino acids. V was shortened by 8 bases and J by 4 bases, with 21 bases between the two germline ends. Germline-derived CDR1 and CDR2 are MNHEY and SMNVEV (reference sequence). This CDR3 reads CASLVRWDTKYNEQFF. CDR3 bases: TGTGCCAGCTTAGTTAGGTGGGACACAAAGTACAATGAGCAGTTCTTC.

The chain uses TRBV4-3 and TRBJ2-7; no definite D call. The CDR3 totals 16 residues. Deletions cut 0 bases from V and 7 bases from J, with 19 bases between. Germline values: CDR1 LGHNA, CDR2 YSLEER. This chain's CDR3 is CASSQDRLTVYNEQYF. The DNA of the CDR3 is TGCGCCAGCAGCCAAGATAGGCTGACCGTCTACAATGAGCAGTACTTC.

This chain connects TRBV21-1 to TRBJ1-5; TRBD1 is taken as the D call from the table, unchecked against the DNA. TRBV21-1 is noted as a pseudogene. The CDR3 spans 13 residues. CDR3 sequence: CASSKEPDSSWHF. CDR3 in DNA: TGTGCCAGCAGCAAAGAGCCGGACAGCTCGTGGCATTTT.

The CDR3 reads CASSFSGTGWYEQYF. In DNA form, the CDR3 reads TGTGCCAGCAGTTTTTCTGGGACAGGGTGGTACGAGCAGTACTTC. The chain employs TRBV27 and TRBJ2-5; 9 bases fit TRBD1. The J call is doubtful: the DNA matches TRBJ2-7 better. Germline V gene lookup returns CDR1 MNHEY and CDR2 SMNVEV (reference sequence). CDR3 length: 15 residues.

This clonotype has just a few counts. This rearrangement joins TRBV4-1 to TRBJ2-2; no definite D call. V was pared by 1 base and J by 4 bases, with 13 bases between. This CDR3 has 16 amino acids. CDR1 is MGHRA, CDR2 YSYEKL, per germline. CDR3 nucleotides: TGCGCCAGCAGCCAAGTGGACCTGGGGTTCACCGGGGAGCTGTTTTTT. It is translated as CASSQVDLGFTGELFF.

This clonotype was seen ten or more times. The V and J genes are TRBV28 and TRBJ2-3; D is unresolved. CDR3 length: 12 residues. Trimming took off 6 bases at V and 2 bases at J, with 6 bases between the two ends. Germline V lookup: CDR1 MDHEN, CDR2 SYDVKM. The CDR3 DNA is TGTGCCAGCAGCCCCAACACAGATACGCAGTATTTT. It translates to CASSPNTDTQYF.

This clonotype was recorded only once. The rearrangement links TRBV29-1 to TRBJ2-1; D not certain. CDR1 is SQVTM and CDR2 is ANQGSEA in the germline V gene. The CDR3 is 10 amino acids. The ends were cut back, 2 bases at V and 13 bases at J, with 9 bases in the middle. Written as DNA, the CDR3 is TGCAGCGTTGAAACTGAGACCCAGTTCTTC. This encodes CSVETETQFF.

This clonotype was seen a few times. V and J are TRBV20-1 and TRBJ2-5; D is perhaps TRBD2 (5 bases). The J call may be incorrect, as the DNA end agrees better with TRBJ2-7. The CDR3 has 16 amino acids. Germline-derived CDR1 and CDR2 are DFQATT and SNEGSKA (reference sequence). CDR3 DNA sequence: TGCAGTGCTAGAGATATGAGGCTAGCTATCCCCTACGAGCAGTACTTC. It codes for CSARDMRLAIPYEQYF.

This chain joins TRBV20-1 and TRBJ2-2; TRBD2 matches at 13 bases. With V trimmed by 6 bases and J by 5 bases, 6 bases remained unmatched. The CDR3 is 15 amino acids. Germline loops: CDR1 DFQATT, CDR2 SNEGSKA (reference sequence). CDR3: CSAPRTSGRTGELFF. The DNA for the CDR3 is TGCAGTGCCCCGAGGACTAGCGGGAGAACCGGGGAGCTGTTTTTT.

V and J are TRBV29-1 and TRBJ2-7; 15 bases line up with TRBD2. The CDR3 is made up of 17 amino acids. CDR1 SQVTM and CDR2 ANQGSEA come from the germline V gene. V shed 7 bases and J 2 bases; nucleotides not matched to a gene: 12. The CDR3, as DNA: TGCAGCGCGGCAGGGACTAGCGGGAGGTGGGGGACCTACGAGCAGTACTTC. It yields the protein CSAAGTSGRWGTYEQYF.

Here the CDR3 reads CASSQDRRGTSGFSYEQYF. CDR3 DNA sequence: TGTGCCAGCAGCCAAGACAGGAGAGGGACTAGCGGCTTCTCCTACGAGCAGTACTTC. The chain recombines TRBV4-2 with TRBJ2-7; 11 nucleotides line up with TRBD2. This CDR3 comprises 19 residues. V was pared by 0 bases and J by 0 bases, with 10 bases of the junction left unmatched. Germline V gene sequence: CDR1 LGHNA, CDR2 YNFKEQ.

This clonotype turned up a few times. The chain joins TRBV10-3 to TRBJ2-7, with 7 bases matching TRBD1. This CDR3 has 14 residues. Trimming removed 10 bases from V and 6 bases from J; junction bases left unmatched: 15. The V gene's germline CDR1 is ENHRY and CDR2 SYGVKD. CDR3 sequence: CATSTGLTGSEQYF. CDR3 DNA sequence: TGTGCCACCTCGACAGGGCTAACGGGCTCCGAGCAGTACTTC.

This clonotype was seen repeatedly, ten times or more. J is TRBJ2-7 and V is TRBV29-1; D gene uncertain. Trimming left V 1 base short and J 5 bases short, with 6 bases between. The CDR3 covers 11 residues. The germline V gene has CDR1 SQVTM and CDR2 ANQGSEA. CDR3 in DNA: TGCAGCGTTGAAGTCATGGACGAGCAGTACTTC. This translates into CSVEVMDEQYF.

CDR3: CASSPITNTDTQYF. CDR3 DNA: TGTGCCAGCAGTCCCATCACGAACACAGATACGCAGTATTTT. This chain joins TRBV27 and TRBJ2-3; no reliable D call. The CDR3 sequence is 14 residues long. Germline V gene data show CDR1 as MNHEY and CDR2 as SMNVEV (reference sequence). V was cut by 5 bases and J by 2 bases, with 11 bases left in between.

The genes are TRBV6-6 and TRBJ2-1; 10 nucleotides align to TRBD1. CDR3 length equals 15 residues. In germline, CDR1 is MNHNY, CDR2 SVGAGI (reference sequence). V lost 6 bases and J lost 3; bases outside the gene matches: 5. This chain's CDR3 is CASSLGTGDYNEQFF. Here the CDR3 DNA reads TGTGCCAGCAGCCTTGGGACAGGGGACTACAATGAGCAGTTCTTC.

This chain links TRBV7-2 with TRBJ2-3; D perhaps matches TRBD2 (6 bases). The germline V gene has CDR1 SGHTA and CDR2 FQGNSA. Trimming cost V 1 base and J 1 base, with 15 bases left between them. This CDR3 spans 17 amino acids. DNA for the CDR3: TGTGCCAGCAGCTTAGTTATTGGTAGCGGCCGCACAGATACGCAGTATTTT. Encoded protein: CASSLVIGSGRTDTQYF.

This sequence joins TRBV5-6 and TRBJ1-6; weak D call: TRBD1 (5 bases). In germline, CDR1 is SGHDT, CDR2 YYEEEE. The CDR3 extends over 13 amino acids. V was clipped by 3 bases and J by 11 bases, with 12 bases between them. The CDR3, as DNA: TGTGCCAGCAGCTCGGACTCAGGGACACCCCTCCACTTT. This codes for CASSSDSGTPLHF. The full variable domain, with the rest looked up from reference TRBV5-6 and TRBJ1-6, is DAGVTQSPTHLIKTRGQQVTLRCSPKSGHDTVSWYQQALGQGPQFIFQYYEEEERQRGNFPDRFSGHQFPNYSSELNVNALLLGDSALYLCASSSDSGTPLHFGNGTRLTVT.

This chain joins TRBV12-3 or TRBV12-4 and TRBJ2-7; D remains unclear. This CDR3 contains 14 residues. The V end lost 6 bases, the J end lost 1 base, and 13 bases lay between the germline ends. The CDR3 here is CASSRNARSYEQYF. Here the CDR3 DNA reads TGTGCCAGCAGCCGAAACGCCCGATCCTACGAGCAGTACTTC.

The CDR3 loop reads CSAGSQIAHYEQYF. CDR3 nucleotides: TGCAGTGCTGGGTCCCAGATAGCGCACTACGAGCAGTACTTC. The chain recombines TRBV20-1 with TRBJ2-7; tentative D call: TRBD2 (5 bases). CDR3 length: 14 amino acids. Trimming pared 5 bases from V and 3 bases from J, leaving 17 bases between. The germline V gene encodes CDR1 DFQATT and CDR2 SNEGSKA (reference sequence).

V and J are TRBV11-2 and TRBJ2-5; perhaps TRBD1 as D (5 bases). Germline V gene data show CDR1 as SGHAT and CDR2 as FQNNGV. This CDR3 region has 14 residues. V lost 3 bases, J lost 3 bases, and 11 bases lay in between. DNA of the CDR3: TGTGCCAGCAGCTTGTTGGACACCAAAGAGACCCAGTACTTC. This codes for CASSLLDTKETQYF.

The rearrangement uses TRBV12-3 or TRBV12-4 and TRBJ2-4; a possible D gene is TRBD2 (5 bases). The CDR3 is 13 residues long. The V end lost 5 bases, the J end lost 6 bases, and 11 bases lay between the germline ends. In DNA form, the CDR3 reads TGTGCCAGCAGTGTGAGGGTCGCAAACATTCAGTACTTC. Protein product: CASSVRVANIQYF.

This clonotype was seen only a few times. This chain connects TRBV6-2 or TRBV6-3 to TRBJ1-5; tentatively, D is TRBD1 (5 bases). Germline V lookup: CDR1 MNHEY, CDR2 SVGEGT. This CDR3 region has 13 residues. Trimming removed 6 bases from V and 1 base from J, with 7 bases in between. The CDR3 nucleotides read TGTGCCAGCAGATGGGGGAGCAATCAGCCCCAGCATTTT. Protein: CASRWGSNQPQHF.

The chain couples TRBV5-1 to TRBJ2-3, with TRBD2 identical over 10 bases. The CDR3 spans 14 residues. The germline CDR1 and CDR2 sequences are SGHRS and YFSETQ. Germline trimming cut 4 bases from V and 5 bases from J; bases unmatched to any gene: 4. Here the CDR3 reads CASSRWTSGDTQYF. For the CDR3, the DNA is TGCGCCAGCAGCCGATGGACTAGCGGAGATACGCAGTATTTT. The full variable domain, in which reference TRBV5-1 and TRBJ2-3 provide the parts outside the CDR3, is KAGVTQTPRYLIKTRGQQVTLSCSPISGHRSVSWYQQTPGQGLQFLFEYFSETQRNKGNFPGRFSGRQFSNSRSEMNVSTLELGDSALYLCASSRWTSGDTQYFGPGTRLTVL.

Only one count was recorded for this clonotype. A junction boundary mismatches the germline segment, possibly from a read error. The chain employs TRBV3-1 and TRBJ1-1; no clear D gene. Per germline, CDR1 LGHDT and CDR2 YNNKEL (reference sequence). The CDR3 runs 15 residues. As DNA, the CDR3 is TGTGCCGGCAGCCAATCTACACCGATGAACACTGAAGCTTTCTTT. Its translation is CAGSQSTPMNTEAFF.

This chain connects TRBV10-2 to TRBJ2-3, with 7 bases matching TRBD2. The CDR3 has 15 residues. The ends lost 3 bases at V and 0 bases at J; junction bases unmatched: 3. Germline CDR1 reads WSHSY; CDR2 reads SAAADI. The CDR3 DNA sequence: TGCGCCAGCAGTGACAGCGGGGAAAGCACAGATACGCAGTATTTT. Residues: CASSDSGESTDTQYF.

This clonotype was observed a few times. The chain has TRBV7-9 and TRBJ2-5, with 7 positions matching TRBD2. This CDR3 has 14 amino acids. The V and J ends lost 5 bases and 1 base, in that order; junction bases with no gene match: 4. The V gene's germline CDR1 is SEHNR and CDR2 FQNEAQ (reference sequence). In DNA, the CDR3 is TGTGCCAGCAGCCGGGGGGACTTCCAAGAGACCCAGTACTTC. Residues: CASSRGDFQETQYF. Looking up the rest from reference TRBV7-9 and TRBJ2-5 gives the full variable domain: DTGVSQNPRHKITKRGQNVTFRCDPISEHNRLYWYRQTLGQGPEFLTYFQNEAQLEKSRLLSDRFSAERPKGSFSTLEIQRTEQGDSAMYLCASSRGDFQETQYFGPGTRLLVL.

The chain joins TRBV5-5 to TRBJ2-5; maybe TRBD2 (6 bases). The V gene's germline CDR1 is SGHKS and CDR2 YYEKEE (reference sequence). This CDR3 spans 14 amino acids. V lost 10 bases, J lost 3 bases, and 19 bases lay in between. CDR3 DNA sequence: TGTGCCTCCGGACGCTCGGCGGGAAAAGAGACCCAGTACTTC. Translating it yields CASGRSAGKETQYF.

This clonotype was found many times. V gene TRBV29-1 combines with J gene TRBJ1-2; TRBD1 is a possible D gene (5 bases). Germline CDR1 reads SQVTM; CDR2 reads ANQGSEA. There are 12 residues in the CDR3. CDR3 sequence (DNA): TGCACCACCGGGGAGGGGTCTCGAGGCTACACCTTC. Its protein product is CTTGEGSRGYTF.

The chain uses TRBV4-2 and TRBJ2-7; D is perhaps TRBD1 (5 bases). Looked up from germline, CDR1 is LGHNA and CDR2 is YNFKEQ. The V and J ends lost 1 base and 6 bases respectively, with 10 bases between them. The CDR3 runs 13 residues. The CDR3 sequence: CASSQGRVREQYF. DNA for the CDR3: TGTGCCAGCAGCCAAGGCAGGGTACGCGAGCAGTACTTC.

V usage is TRBV10-1 and J usage is TRBJ2-1, with D possibly matching TRBD1 (7 bases). Germline V CDR1 and CDR2: WNHNN, SYGVQD (reference sequence). Trimming removed 0 bases at V and 10 bases at J, with 25 bases between. The CDR3 contains 18 residues. The CDR3 here is CASSESGGAGGRVYEQFF. The CDR3 DNA reads as TGCGCCAGCAGTGAGTCTGGAGGGGCAGGGGGTCGTGTTTACGAGCAGTTCTTC.

The chain recombines TRBV12-3 or TRBV12-4 with TRBJ2-2, with TRBD1 as a possible D gene (7 bases). The CDR3 runs to 16 residues. V lost 0 bases, J lost 3 bases, and 11 bases lay in between. CDR3 region: CASSLARRGDTGELFF. As DNA, the CDR3 is TGTGCCAGCAGTTTAGCCCGCAGGGGGGACACCGGGGAGCTGTTTTTT.

This clonotype has only a few counts. The chain joins TRBV24-1 to TRBJ2-7; TRBD1 is a possible D gene (5 bases). V was clipped by 11 bases and J by 2 bases, with 18 bases between them. This CDR3 has 14 amino acids. Germline CDR1 and CDR2: KGHDR and SFDVKD. CDR3 in DNA: TGTGCCAATACAGCACAGGACCCGACCTACGAGCAGTACTTC. Residues: CANTAQDPTYEQYF.